The 22 T cell receptor beta chains in this list originate from one sample, sequenced in a study of shared clonotypes between healthy human individuals. TCRdb's copy holds only in-frame clones and misses some; the assay was immunoSEQ multiplex PCR. The sample contains fewer than 2.5 million clones, more than 85% of which appear only once. The sequencing input was naive CD4+ T cells from PBMCs. As to subset: CD45RA+ positively selected. The receptors shown here come from a man younger than 30 in good health. Some clones in this sample may be carry-over from other donors' samples.

The chain is built from TRBV6-1 and TRBJ2-7; 7 bases fit TRBD1. CDR1 is MNHNS and CDR2 is SASEGT in the germline V gene. Unmatched junction bases numbered 10, after V lost 8 bases and J lost 3 bases. This CDR3 region has 14 residues. The CDR3 here is CASRPPAGGYEQYF. CDR3 nucleotide sequence: TGTGCCAGCCGCCCCCCGGCAGGGGGCTACGAGCAGTACTTC.

The rearrangement joins TRBV2 to TRBJ1-6, with D uncertain. CDR3 length: 13 amino acids. The V gene's germline CDR1 is SNHLY and CDR2 FYNNEI. V was shortened by 4 bases and J by 6 bases, with 7 bases between the two germline ends. The DNA for the CDR3 is TGTGCCAGCAGTGGAGGAATTAATTCACCCCTCCACTTT. Translating it yields CASSGGINSPLHF.

On this clone itself: Other nucleotide sequences from this sample produce the same CDR3. The chain employs TRBV18 and TRBJ2-1; D perhaps matches TRBD1 (7 bases). V was cut by 0 bases and J by 1 base, with 10 bases left in between. The CDR3 loop spans 16 amino acids. Germline V lookup: CDR1 KGHSH, CDR2 LQKENI. CDR3 coding DNA: TGTGCCAGCTCACCACCGGCAGGGGGGTCCTACAATGAGCAGTTCTTC. It encodes CASSPPAGGSYNEQFF.

This chain connects TRBV5-1 to TRBJ2-2, with TRBD2 matching 11 bases. V gave up 2 bases and J gave up 4 bases; unmatched junction bases: 1. The germline CDR1 and CDR2 sequences are SGHRS and YFSETQ. The CDR3 length is 15 residues. In DNA, the CDR3 is TGCGCCAGCAGCTTCCTAGCGGGAGGCACCGGGGAGCTGTTTTTT. Its protein product is CASSFLAGGTGELFF.

The V call is TRBV28, the J call TRBJ2-3; D is ambiguous. Trimming removed 3 bases from V and 2 bases from J, with 12 bases in between. Germline values: CDR1 MDHEN, CDR2 SYDVKM. The CDR3 runs to 15 residues. DNA for the CDR3: TGTGCCAGCAGTTTCCCTAGACAATCCACAGATACGCAGTATTTT. Translation: CASSFPRQSTDTQYF.

The rearrangement joins TRBV7-9 to TRBJ2-3; 8 nucleotides match TRBD2. This CDR3 has 13 amino acids. CDR1 and CDR2 from the germline V gene are SEHNR and FQNEAQ (reference sequence). Trimming removed 10 bases from V and 14 bases from J; junction bases left unmatched: 17. CDR3 in DNA: TGTGCCATCGAAGTTTCGATAGCGGGAACTGGGTATTTT. Protein product: CAIEVSIAGTGYF.

This clone has a single count. The chain recombines TRBV28 with TRBJ2-7; 9 nucleotides line up with TRBD1. The V gene end was trimmed by 3 bases and the J gene end by 4 bases; junction bases not matched to a gene: 4. Germline V gene sequence: CDR1 MDHEN, CDR2 SYDVKM. The CDR3 sequence is 14 residues long. The CDR3 DNA sequence: TGTGCCAGCAGTTTCGGGACAGGGCCTTACGAGCAGTACTTC. Translated: CASSFGTGPYEQYF.

This chain connects TRBV5-1 to TRBJ2-1, with 10 positions matching TRBD1. This CDR3 comprises 19 residues. Germline CDR1 reads SGHRS; CDR2 reads YFSETQ. J gave up 0 bases and V 3 bases, and 12 bases lay outside the gene matches. This CDR3 reads CASSYHSTGGKISYNEQFF. The DNA of the CDR3 is TGCGCCAGCAGCTACCACTCGACAGGGGGCAAAATCTCCTACAATGAGCAGTTCTTC.

The chain is built from TRBV18 and TRBJ2-7; 10 nucleotides line up with TRBD1. Trimming removed 4 bases from V and 1 base from J; junction bases left unmatched: 4. The CDR3 totals 15 residues. Germline CDR1 and CDR2: KGHSH and LQKENI. CDR3 in amino acids: CASSRDRGHSYEQYF. The CDR3 DNA reads as TGTGCCAGCTCACGGGACAGGGGTCATTCCTACGAGCAGTACTTC.

With respect to this clone: The sample contains more than one DNA sequence encoding this CDR3. The CDR3 here is CSVEAGGGQPQHF. The CDR3, as DNA: TGCAGCGTTGAGGCAGGGGGCGGTCAGCCCCAGCATTTT. The V and J genes are TRBV29-1 and TRBJ1-5; TRBD1 matches at 8 bases. CDR1 SQVTM and CDR2 ANQGSEA come from the germline V gene. V shed 3 bases, J shed 6 bases, and the junction held 4 bases outside the gene matches. This CDR3 is built from 13 residues.

The gene calls are TRBV12-2 and TRBJ2-7; TRBD2 is taken as the D call from the table, unchecked against the DNA. TRBV12-2 is tagged as a pseudogene. CDR3 length: 15 amino acids. CDR3: CASRLAEGLGYEQYF. In DNA, the CDR3 is TGTGCAAGTCGCTTAGCGGAGGGCCTCGGGTACGAGCAGTACTTC.

The table lists this clone with a count of one. CDR3 sequence (DNA): TGCGCCAGCAGCTTGGCGGTAGGGGGGCCCACTGAAGCTTTCTTT. This codes for CASSLAVGGPTEAFF. This chain connects TRBV5-1 to TRBJ1-1; D is perhaps TRBD1 (6 bases). V lost 0 bases, J lost 4 bases, and 13 bases lay in between. The CDR3 has 15 amino acids. Germline V lookup: CDR1 SGHRS, CDR2 YFSETQ.

Concerning this clone itself: At the DNA level, this CDR3 is encoded by other sequences in the same sample as well. The J gene is TRBJ2-2, the V gene TRBV7-3; D may be TRBD2 (6 bases). V dropped 0 bases and J dropped 0 bases, with 8 bases sitting between them. Germline V CDR1 and CDR2: SGHTA, FQGTGA. This CDR3 has 16 residues. The CDR3: CASSLTGGANTGELFF. CDR3 coding DNA: TGTGCCAGCAGCTTAACTGGAGGGGCGAACACCGGGGAGCTGTTTTTT. The entire variable domain, with the rest obtained from reference TRBV7-3 and TRBJ2-2, is as follows: GAGVSQTPSNKVTEKGKYVELRCDPISGHTALYWYRQSLGQGPEFLIYFQGTGAADDSGLPNDRFFAVRPEGSVSTLKIQRTERGDSAVYLCASSLTGGANTGELFFGEGSRLTVL.

The chain recombines TRBV30 with TRBJ1-6; no definite D call. V lost 1 base and J 8 bases, leaving 6 bases between the germline ends. From germline, CDR1 is GTSNPN and CDR2 SVGIG (reference sequence). The CDR3 is 12 amino acids. CDR3 loop: CAWSEGDSPLHF. The CDR3 DNA follows: TGTGCCTGGAGTGAGGGTGATTCACCCCTCCACTTT.

As for this clone: At one end the junction does not follow the germline gene, possibly because of a read error. V and J are TRBV4-1 and TRBJ1-5; D gene ambiguous. CDR1 and CDR2 from the germline V gene are MGHRA and YSYEKL. CDR3 length: 15 amino acids. The CDR3 DNA sequence: TGCGCCAGCAGGCAAGGTGACGTAAGCAATCAGCCCCAGCATTTT. Its protein is CASRQGDVSNQPQHF.

The V call is TRBV10-3, the J call TRBJ2-1, with D perhaps matching TRBD2 (6 bases). CDR3 length equals 14 residues. V lost 8 bases and J lost 0, with 11 bases in between. CDR1 and CDR2 (germline): ENHRY, SYGVKD. CDR3 DNA: TGTGCCATCGAAAGGGAGGACTCCTACAATGAGCAGTTCTTC. Protein product: CAIEREDSYNEQFF.

The rearrangement uses TRBV6-5 and TRBJ2-7, with D perhaps being TRBD1 or TRBD2 (5 bases each). The germline gives CDR1 MNHEY, CDR2 SVGAGI. The germline V and J ends were trimmed by 4 bases and 2 bases, with 18 bases remaining between them. This CDR3 is built from 16 residues. This CDR3 reads CASSLGPPISTYEQYF. The CDR3 region has the DNA TGTGCCAGCAGTTTGGGACCACCCATATCGACCTACGAGCAGTACTTC.

The J gene is TRBJ2-1, the V gene TRBV29-1; 13 bases fit TRBD2. The ends lost 5 bases at V and 10 bases at J; junction bases unmatched: 5. This CDR3 is built from 13 residues. Germline values: CDR1 SQVTM, CDR2 ANQGSEA. CDR3 amino acids: CSVRGLAGFEQFF. The CDR3 bases are TGCAGCGTTCGGGGACTAGCGGGATTCGAGCAGTTCTTC.

The chain carries TRBV19 and TRBJ1-1; D is unresolved. The length of the CDR3 is 11 residues. Germline CDR1 is LNHDA and CDR2 is SQIVND (reference sequence). V was cut by 7 bases and J by 5 bases, with 8 bases left in between. The chain's CDR3 is CASTLRTEAFF. The CDR3 DNA sequence: TGTGCCAGTACCTTGCGAACTGAAGCTTTCTTT.

V usage is TRBV27 and J usage is TRBJ1-1; D might be TRBD1 (5 bases). The germline V gene has CDR1 MNHEY and CDR2 SMNVEV (reference sequence). This CDR3 has 14 residues. V was clipped by 5 bases and J by 9 bases, with 19 bases between them. CDR3 coding DNA: TGTGCCAGCAGTCCGACCCTCCGGGGCGCACAAGCTTTCTTT. It is translated as CASSPTLRGAQAFF.

This clone was detected only once. The chain recombines TRBV13 with TRBJ2-1; weak D call: TRBD2 (5 bases). CDR1 and CDR2 (germline): PRHDT, FYEKMQ (reference sequence). Deletions cut 2 bases from V and 9 bases from J, with 8 bases between. The CDR3 has 12 residues. CDR3 sequence (DNA): TGTGCCAGCAGCTTACAAGGGAGTGAGCAGTTCTTC. Translated, it gives CASSLQGSEQFF. Supplemented by reference TRBV13 and TRBJ2-1, the full variable domain reads AAGVIQSPRHLIKEKRETATLKCYPIPRHDTVYWYQQGPGQDPQFLISFYEKMQSDKGSIPDRFSAQQFSDYHSELNMSSLELGDSALYFCASSLQGSEQFFGPGTRLTVL.

The CDR3, as DNA: TGTGCCAGCAGCCCGGACAGGGCCAACGTCCTGACTTTC. Residues: CASSPDRANVLTF. The rearrangement links TRBV6-6 to TRBJ2-6; weak D call: TRBD1 (5 bases). Germline V lookup: CDR1 MNHNY, CDR2 SVGAGI (reference sequence). This CDR3 is built from 13 residues. V shed 6 bases and J shed 5 bases, with 8 bases lying between them.